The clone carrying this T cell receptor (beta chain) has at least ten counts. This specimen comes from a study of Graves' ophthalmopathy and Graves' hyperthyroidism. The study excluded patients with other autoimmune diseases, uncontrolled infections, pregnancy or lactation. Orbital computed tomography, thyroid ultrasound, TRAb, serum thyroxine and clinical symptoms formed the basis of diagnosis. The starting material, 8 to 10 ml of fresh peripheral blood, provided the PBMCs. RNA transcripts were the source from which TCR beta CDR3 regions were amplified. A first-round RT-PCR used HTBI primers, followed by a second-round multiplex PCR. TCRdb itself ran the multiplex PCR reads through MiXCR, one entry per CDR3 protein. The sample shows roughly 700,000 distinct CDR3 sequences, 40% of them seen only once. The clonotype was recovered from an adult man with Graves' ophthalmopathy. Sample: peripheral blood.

The DNA of the CDR3 is TGTGCCACCAGCAGCTCCCCGGGTCCTGAGACCCAGTACTTC. Residues: CATSSSPGPETQYF. The chain employs TRBV15 and TRBJ2-5; D gene uncertain. The germline V gene has CDR1 LNHNV and CDR2 YYDKDF (reference sequence). V lost 3 bases and J 5 bases, leaving 13 bases between the germline ends. This CDR3 has 14 residues. The full variable domain, its missing parts supplied by reference TRBV15 and TRBJ2-5, is DAMVIQNPRYQVTQFGKPVTLSCSQTLNHNVMYWYQQKSSQAPKLLFHYYDKDFNNEADTPDNFQSRRPNTSFCFLDIRSPGLGDTAMYLCATSSSPGPETQYFGPGTRLLVL.